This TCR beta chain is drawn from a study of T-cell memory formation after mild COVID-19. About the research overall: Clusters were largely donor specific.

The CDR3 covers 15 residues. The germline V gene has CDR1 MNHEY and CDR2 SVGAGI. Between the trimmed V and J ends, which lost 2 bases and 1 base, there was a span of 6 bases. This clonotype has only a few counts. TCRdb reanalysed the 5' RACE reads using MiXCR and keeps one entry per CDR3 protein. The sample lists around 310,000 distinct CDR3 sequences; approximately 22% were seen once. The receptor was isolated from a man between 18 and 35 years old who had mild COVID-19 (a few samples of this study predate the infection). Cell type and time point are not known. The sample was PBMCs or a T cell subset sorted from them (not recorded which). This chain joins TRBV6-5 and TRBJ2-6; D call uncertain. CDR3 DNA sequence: TGTGCCAGCAGTTACCAAATGTCTGGGGCCAACGTCCTGACTTTC. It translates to CASSYQMSGANVLTF.